This TCR beta chain originates from a study of cytomegalovirus exposure and HLA in healthy donors. Points from the study as a whole: Common viral pathogens (according to a later analysis) appeared linked to several of the most significant clusters. Later on, an analysis tied 15,000 to 20,000 TCR beta sequences to HLA alleles at 0.05 false discovery rate. V- and J-gene trimming in TCR beta was tied to a missense DCLRE1C variant by an analysis performed later. Roughly uniform depth of sequencing across donors was assumed in presence/absence analyses.

As for this clone: The antigen is not known.

The ends were cut back, 0 bases at V and 5 bases at J, with 5 bases in the middle. Germline V gene lookup returns CDR1 MGHRA and CDR2 YSYEKL. The CDR3 extends over 13 amino acids. PCR employed 60 Vbeta and 13 Jbeta primers. Only in-frame clones appear in the TCRdb table, and some are missing; sequencing was by immunoSEQ multiplex PCR. The data hold 90,000 to 130,000 clones, with more than 75% observed a single time. The chain joins TRBV4-1 to TRBJ1-5; D is unclear. Sequencing was done on a sample of PBMCs. The TCR was taken from a middle-aged man in good health and CMV-seronegative. CDR3 DNA sequence: TGCGCCAGCAGCCAAGAGAGGTATCAGCCCCAGCATTTT. Translation gives CASSQERYQPQHF.